This T cell receptor beta chain emerged from a study of cytomegalovirus exposure and HLA in healthy donors. Study-wide background: In terms of ancestry, the Caucasian-associated cluster contained about 80% of the approximately 420 genotyped donors.

This CDR3 is 11 amino acids long. Germline CDR1 and CDR2: DFQATT and SNEGSKA (reference sequence). V was cut by 3 bases and J by 5 bases, with 8 bases left in between. Primers included in the PCR were 60 Vbeta and 13 Jbeta primers. Profiling relied on immunoSEQ multiplex PCR, and the TCRdb table lists in-frame clones only, not all of them. The table lists around 120,000 clones, 80% to 85% of them singletons. Worth noting for this clone: Antigen: not known.

Study results and limitations: The records held CMV serostatus as the only immune exposure information. A missense DCLRE1C variant was associated with V- and J-gene trimming of TCR beta chains in a later analysis, and an independent cohort replicated the association.

The sequence was collected from a young man in good health and CMV-seronegative. Sequencing was carried out using PBMCs. The V gene is TRBV20-1, the J gene TRBJ2-7; TRBD2 might be the D (6 bases). The CDR3 DNA reads TGCAGTGCTAGCGGGGGACACGAGCAGTACTTC. Translating gives CSASGGHEQYF.